This TCR beta chain was identified during a study of T cell responses to AZD1222 COVID-19 vaccine. Whole-study context: Both about-4-week and about-12-week second-dose recipients were combined.

Points from the study as a whole: White British donors predominated, females outnumbered males, and clonal diversity was possibly underestimated.

Turning to this clone: Its cognate antigen is unknown.

The protocol was immunoSEQ multiplex PCR, while the TCRdb copy is restricted to in-frame clones and leaves out a portion. Of fewer than 200,000 clones listed, around 92% are singletons. The source material was peripheral blood, sampled on day 0 of AZD1222 vaccination. The TCR comes from an adult in good health.

The CDR3 reads CSASASSMNTEAFF. In DNA form, the CDR3 reads TGCAGTGCTAGTGCAAGCAGTATGAACACTGAAGCTTTCTTT. The J gene is TRBJ1-1, the V gene TRBV20-1; D is ambiguous. From germline, CDR1 is DFQATT and CDR2 SNEGSKA (reference sequence). Trimming stripped 3 bases from V and 0 bases from J, with 11 bases between. This CDR3 has 14 residues.